What follows are 18 T cell receptor beta chains derived from one specimen sequenced in a study of cytomegalovirus exposure and HLA in healthy donors. This PCR relied on a set of 60 Vbeta primers and 13 Jbeta primers. Sequencing was performed with immunoSEQ multiplex PCR; in TCRdb, only in-frame clones are kept and a portion is missing. This table has some 140,000 clones, roughly 73% appearing once. The sample consisted of PBMCs. The receptors here all came from a woman between 40 and 55 years old in good health and CMV-seronegative.

The CDR3 DNA reads TGCGCCAGCAGCTCCCCCGGACAGGTTGAAGCTTTCTTT. It codes for CASSSPGQVEAFF. The chain combines TRBV5-1 with TRBJ1-1; 7 bases align to TRBD1. This CDR3 has 13 residues. Germline V gene sequence: CDR1 SGHRS, CDR2 YFSETQ. Germline trimming cut 3 bases from V and 7 bases from J; bases unmatched to any gene: 6.

The CDR3 sequence: CATAGGENTEAFF. The CDR3 DNA is TGTGCCACCGCCGGGGGTGAGAACACTGAAGCTTTCTTT. J is TRBJ1-1 and V is TRBV10-3, with D possibly TRBD1 on 5 matching bases. Trimming removed 10 bases at V and 1 base at J, with 13 bases between. In germline, CDR1 is ENHRY, CDR2 SYGVKD. CDR3 length equals 13 residues.

This clone was seen only a few times. The chain has TRBV7-2 and TRBJ1-2; D ambiguous. The germline CDR1 and CDR2 sequences are SGHTA and FQGNSA. The CDR3 length is 14 residues. Between the trimmed V and J ends, which lost 5 bases and 3 bases, there was a span of 13 bases. This chain's CDR3 is CASSLEGRHYGYTF. CDR3 coding DNA: TGTGCCAGCAGCCTCGAAGGGAGACACTATGGCTACACCTTC.

The rearrangement links TRBV18 to TRBJ1-4; D gene unclear. Per germline, CDR1 KGHSH and CDR2 LQKENI. This CDR3 comprises 14 residues. V dropped 0 bases and J dropped 5 bases, with 7 bases sitting between them. Here the CDR3 reads CASSPPGRNEKLFF. Here the CDR3 DNA reads TGTGCCAGCTCACCACCGGGGAGGAATGAAAAACTGTTTTTT.

This clone was counted only a few times. The V gene is TRBV6-5, the J gene TRBJ1-6; 8 nucleotides align to TRBD1. This CDR3 spans 14 amino acids. After removal of 5 bases from V and 10 bases from J, the junction contained 7 bases not matched to a gene. Germline values: CDR1 MNHEY, CDR2 SVGAGI. The CDR3 DNA is TGTGCCAGCAGTAGGACAGGGACGGAATCACCCCTCCACTTT. Translating gives CASSRTGTESPLHF.

The rearrangement joins TRBV28 to TRBJ2-2; D perhaps matches TRBD1 (7 bases). Per the germline V gene, CDR1 is MDHEN and CDR2 is SYDVKM. This CDR3 comprises 15 residues. Between the trimmed V and J ends, which lost 8 bases and 4 bases, there was a span of 17 bases. The DNA of the CDR3 is TGTGCCAGCTTAAAACCAGGGGGAGGCACCGGGGAGCTGTTTTTT. Translated: CASLKPGGGTGELFF.

The rearrangement uses TRBV6-5 and TRBJ2-7, with a tentative D call TRBD2 (5 bases). Between the trimmed V and J ends, which lost 2 bases and 7 bases, there was a span of 15 bases. Germline V gene data show CDR1 as MNHEY and CDR2 as SVGAGI. This CDR3 spans 14 amino acids. This CDR3 reads CASSYNGVRREQYF. CDR3 sequence (DNA): TGTGCCAGCAGTTACAACGGGGTAAGACGGGAGCAGTACTTC.

This clone came up a few times. The gene calls are TRBV10-3 and TRBJ1-1; D possibly corresponds to TRBD1 (6 bases). In germline, CDR1 is ENHRY, CDR2 SYGVKD. Trimming cost V 5 bases and J 3 bases, with 19 bases left between them. There are 16 residues in the CDR3. The CDR3 sequence is CAISRTAMDLDTEAFF. CDR3 nucleotides: TGTGCCATCAGTAGGACAGCGATGGACCTGGACACTGAAGCTTTCTTT.

V and J are TRBV6-6 and TRBJ1-5; no reliable D call. The CDR3 is 13 amino acids. Germline values: CDR1 MNHNY, CDR2 SVGAGI (reference sequence). Between the trimmed V and J ends, which lost 6 bases and 0 bases, there was a span of 6 bases. CDR3 sequence reads: CASRSTSNQPQHF. The CDR3 DNA reads as TGTGCCAGCAGAAGCACTAGCAATCAGCCCCAGCATTTT.

This chain joins TRBV7-2 and TRBJ1-2; D is possibly TRBD1 (5 bases). V was pared by 6 bases and J by 1 base, with 12 bases between. The CDR3 has 14 residues. Germline values: CDR1 SGHTA, CDR2 FQGNSA. CDR3 amino acids: CASSRDYNNYGYTF. The CDR3 DNA is TGTGCCAGCAGTAGGGACTATAATAACTATGGCTACACCTTC.

This clone has just a few counts. This chain uses TRBV18 with TRBJ2-5; no definite D call. V was pared by 0 bases and J by 4 bases, with 9 bases between. Germline CDR1 and CDR2: KGHSH and LQKENI. The CDR3 is made up of 14 amino acids. The chain's CDR3 is CASSPPSDRETQYF. CDR3 bases: TGTGCCAGCTCACCACCGAGCGATCGAGAGACCCAGTACTTC.

The rearrangement links TRBV9 to TRBJ2-2; the match to TRBD2 covers 11 bases. Germline CDR1 and CDR2: SGDLS and YYNGEE. Losses at the gene ends were 4 bases for V and 7 bases for J; bases not matched to a gene: 9. This CDR3 comprises 16 residues. CDR3: CASSPIAGGRVGELFF. CDR3 nucleotide sequence: TGTGCCAGCAGCCCAATAGCGGGGGGGCGGGTCGGGGAGCTGTTTTTT.

The chain combines TRBV6-1 with TRBJ1-6, with 7 bases lining up with TRBD1. Trimming cost V 5 bases and J 5 bases; bases outside gene matches: 3. Germline V gives CDR1 MNHNS, CDR2 SASEGT. This CDR3 contains 14 residues. The CDR3 region has the DNA TGTGCCAGCAGTTGGGACAGCAATAATTCACCCCTCCACTTT. Its translation is CASSWDSNNSPLHF.

The genes are TRBV9 and TRBJ1-6; a weak D match, TRBD1 (6 bases). V was clipped by 2 bases and J by 5 bases, with 17 bases between them. CDR3 length: 17 amino acids. Germline values: CDR1 SGDLS, CDR2 YYNGEE. This CDR3 is CASSVDIFSGDNSPLHF. The CDR3 DNA is TGTGCCAGCAGCGTTGATATTTTCTCAGGGGATAATTCACCCCTCCACTTT.

The chain has TRBV4-3 and TRBJ1-4; TRBD1 might be the D (6 bases). Germline-derived CDR1 and CDR2 are LGHNA and YSLEER. This CDR3 spans 17 amino acids. The V end was cut by 0 bases, the J end by 0 bases, with 11 bases between. CDR3 residues: CASSQEPQGATNEKLFF. The CDR3 DNA follows: TGCGCCAGCAGCCAAGAACCACAGGGAGCAACTAATGAAAAACTGTTTTTT.

The V gene is TRBV5-1, the J gene TRBJ1-2; D call uncertain. Per the germline V gene, CDR1 is SGHRS and CDR2 is YFSETQ. The germline V and J ends were trimmed by 4 bases and 0 bases, with 13 bases remaining between them. The CDR3 runs 15 residues. This CDR3 reads CASSPRTETNYGYTF. In nucleotides, the CDR3 is TGCGCCAGCAGCCCGCGCACAGAAACTAACTATGGCTACACCTTC.

V and J are TRBV9 and TRBJ1-1; D possibly corresponds to TRBD1 (6 bases). The V end was cut by 2 bases, the J end by 4 bases, with 12 bases between. The CDR3 totals 14 residues. Germline CDR1 and CDR2: SGDLS and YYNGEE. Here the CDR3 DNA reads TGTGCCAGCAGCGTGGATTCAGGGGCCACTGAAGCTTTCTTT. Protein: CASSVDSGATEAFF. The variable domain in full, with the rest retrieved from reference TRBV9 and TRBJ1-1, is DSGVTQTPKHLITATGQRVTLRCSPRSGDLSVYWYQQSLDQGLQFLIQYYNGEERAKGNILERFSAQQFPDLHSELNLSSLELGDSALYFCASSVDSGATEAFFGQGTRLTVV.

This clone has just a few counts. V is TRBV6-5 and J is TRBJ1-5; D unresolved. CDR1 MNHEY and CDR2 SVGAGI come from the germline V gene. This CDR3 comprises 15 residues. V was clipped by 6 bases and J by 3 bases, with 15 bases between them. The DNA of the CDR3 is TGTGCCAGCAGCACACAGTTTCGTACCAATCAGCCCCAGCATTTT. Its translation: CASSTQFRTNQPQHF.